A selection of T cell receptor beta chains follows, all from one sample in a study of blood T cell repertoires in COVID-19. Sequencing was performed with immunoSEQ multiplex PCR; in TCRdb, only in-frame clones are kept and a portion is missing. The repertoire holds hundreds of thousands of clones, with approximately 86% as singletons. Source material: PBMCs or T cells enriched from blood (not recorded which). The receptors come from a woman aged 45-65 years who had recovered from COVID-19. Each CDR3 is given with its conserved first and last residue. Each record gives: V gene, J gene, D gene, CDR3 protein, CDR3 DNA. D genes are given only for firm matches.

V gene: TRBV27; J gene: TRBJ1-1; D gene: TRBD1; CDR3 protein: CASSFPRQGKPLNTEAFF; CDR3 DNA: TGTGCCAGCAGTTTTCCAAGACAGGGAAAACCTTTGAACACTGAAGCTTTCTTT
V gene: TRBV3-1/TRBV3-2; J gene: TRBJ1-4; D gene: .; CDR3 protein: CASSQDLGLEVNLFF; CDR3 DNA: TGTGCCAGCAGCCAAGATCTAGGACTGGAGGTCAATTTGTTTTTT
V gene: TRBV18; J gene: TRBJ2-1; D gene: .; CDR3 protein: CASSPQSGSSYNEQFF; CDR3 DNA: TGTGCCAGCTCACCGCAAAGTGGGAGCTCCTACAATGAGCAGTTCTTC
V gene: TRBV4-1; J gene: TRBJ2-5; D gene: TRBD1; CDR3 protein: CASSLGQAAETQYF; CDR3 DNA: TGCGCCAGCAGCCTGGGACAGGCGGCGGAGACCCAGTACTTC
V gene: TRBV24-1; J gene: TRBJ1-3; D gene: .; CDR3 protein: CATSDLPIKWSSGNTIYF; CDR3 DNA: TGTGCCACCAGTGATTTGCCGATTAAATGGAGCTCTGGAAACACCATATATTTT
V gene: TRBV5-1; J gene: TRBJ2-7; D gene: TRBD1; CDR3 protein: CASSLEYAGGSYEQYF; CDR3 DNA: TGCGCCAGCAGCTTGGAGTACGCAGGGGGCTCCTACGAGCAGTACTTC
V gene: TRBV5-5; J gene: TRBJ1-5; D gene: .; CDR3 protein: CASSHLSDQPQHF; CDR3 DNA: TGTGCCAGCAGCCACCTGAGTGATCAGCCCCAGCATTTT
V gene: TRBV28; J gene: TRBJ1-2; D gene: .; CDR3 protein: CASKGGRETGFYYGYTF; CDR3 DNA: TGTGCCAGCAAGGGGGGGCGGGAAACAGGGTTTTACTATGGCTACACCTTC
V gene: TRBV30; J gene: TRBJ1-2; D gene: TRBD1; CDR3 protein: CAWSPGGGYGYTF; CDR3 DNA: TGTGCCTGGAGTCCAGGGGGCGGCTATGGCTACACCTTC
V gene: TRBV7-2; J gene: TRBJ2-2; D gene: .; CDR3 protein: CASSLGTLNTGELFF; CDR3 DNA: TGTGCCAGCAGCTTAGGGACTTTGAACACCGGGGAGCTGTTTTTT
V gene: TRBV5-5; J gene: TRBJ1-2; D gene: TRBD1; CDR3 protein: CASSLRSLSQGANYGYTF; CDR3 DNA: TGTGCCAGCAGCTTGCGGTCCTTGTCCCAGGGGGCTAACTATGGCTACACCTTC
V gene: TRBV10-3; J gene: TRBJ2-3; D gene: .; CDR3 protein: CAISGASRSTDTQYF; CDR3 DNA: TGTGCCATCAGTGGGGCTAGCCGTAGCACAGATACGCAGTATTTT
V gene: TRBV7-3; J gene: TRBJ2-3; D gene: .; CDR3 protein: CASSPGHSTDTQYF; CDR3 DNA: TGTGCCAGCAGCCCGGGACACAGCACAGATACGCAGTATTTT
V gene: TRBV13; J gene: TRBJ2-5; D gene: TRBD1; CDR3 protein: CASGQGNQETQYF; CDR3 DNA: TGTGCCAGCGGACAGGGTAATCAAGAGACCCAGTACTTC
V gene: TRBV20-1; J gene: TRBJ2-6; D gene: .; CDR3 protein: CSASRFGSPGSGANVLTF; CDR3 DNA: TGCAGTGCTAGTAGGTTCGGGAGCCCAGGCTCTGGGGCCAACGTCCTGACTTTC
V gene: TRBV18; J gene: TRBJ1-4; D gene: .; CDR3 protein: CASSSSEANEKLFF; CDR3 DNA: TGTGCCAGCTCCAGCTCTGAGGCGAATGAAAAACTGTTTTTT
V gene: TRBV10-3; J gene: TRBJ2-6; D gene: .; CDR3 protein: CAISEVRGSPNVLTF; CDR3 DNA: TGTGCCATCAGTGAGGTTCGCGGAAGCCCCAACGTCCTGACTTTC
V gene: TRBV9; J gene: TRBJ1-5; D gene: .; CDR3 protein: CASSVGNSYQPQHF; CDR3 DNA: TGTGCCAGCAGCGTAGGTAACAGCTATCAGCCCCAGCATTTT
V gene: TRBV9; J gene: TRBJ2-3; D gene: .; CDR3 protein: CASSATPGTDTQYF; CDR3 DNA: TGTGCCAGCAGCGCCACCCCAGGCACAGATACGCAGTATTTT
V gene: TRBV10-3; J gene: TRBJ2-7; D gene: .; CDR3 protein: CAISGAIPPPFYEQYF; CDR3 DNA: TGTGCCATCTCCGGTGCGATTCCACCCCCCTTCTACGAGCAGTACTTC
V gene: TRBV14; J gene: TRBJ1-1; D gene: .; CDR3 protein: CASSHLTGSGENTEAFF; CDR3 DNA: TGTGCCAGCAGCCACCTCACAGGGTCGGGCGAGAACACTGAAGCTTTCTTT
V gene: TRBV3-1/TRBV3-2; J gene: TRBJ2-7; D gene: .; CDR3 protein: CASSQDSGQIFAEQYF; CDR3 DNA: TGTGCCAGCAGCCAAGATTCCGGACAGATCTTCGCCGAGCAGTACTTC
V gene: TRBV14; J gene: TRBJ2-3; D gene: .; CDR3 protein: CASSSRLVTDTQYF; CDR3 DNA: TGTGCCAGCAGCAGCCGACTAGTCACAGATACGCAGTATTTT
V gene: TRBV3-1/TRBV3-2; J gene: TRBJ2-1; D gene: TRBD2; CDR3 protein: CASSHDSGRVYNEQFF; CDR3 DNA: TGTGCCAGCAGCCATGATAGCGGGAGGGTCTACAATGAGCAGTTCTTC
V gene: TRBV12-3/TRBV12-4; J gene: TRBJ1-1; D gene: .; CDR3 protein: CASSLGQNTEAFF; CDR3 DNA: TGTGCCAGCAGTCTCGGACAGAACACTGAAGCTTTCTTT
V gene: TRBV7-2; J gene: TRBJ1-5; D gene: .; CDR3 protein: CASSLAKSRENQPQHF; CDR3 DNA: TGTGCCAGCAGCTTAGCAAAGAGCAGGGAAAATCAGCCCCAGCATTTT
V gene: TRBV28; J gene: TRBJ1-2; D gene: .; CDR3 protein: CASSAGDVTYGYTF; CDR3 DNA: TGTGCCAGCAGTGCAGGGGACGTTACTTATGGCTACACCTTC
V gene: TRBV2; J gene: TRBJ2-1; D gene: TRBD2; CDR3 protein: CASSEDGSGGGHEQFF; CDR3 DNA: TGTGCCAGCAGTGAAGACGGCAGCGGGGGCGGGCATGAGCAGTTCTTC
V gene: TRBV2; J gene: TRBJ1-2; D gene: .; CDR3 protein: CASSEGAGRNYGYTF; CDR3 DNA: TGTGCCAGCAGTGAAGGGGCAGGGAGGAACTATGGCTACACCTTC
V gene: TRBV9; J gene: TRBJ2-7; D gene: TRBD2; CDR3 protein: CASSVDLAGGVGEQYF; CDR3 DNA: TGTGCCAGCAGCGTAGATCTAGCGGGAGGTGTCGGCGAGCAGTACTTC